This TCR beta chain was sequenced during a study of blood T cells in healthy people across ages. Per germline, CDR1 MNHEY and CDR2 SMNVEV (reference sequence). CDR3 length: 13 residues. Trimming removed 7 bases at V and 5 bases at J, with 15 bases between. Together with a sample-barcoded 5' primer, a J-beta primer mix was included in a second PCR lasting about 6 to 12 cycles. A single record per CDR3 protein comes from TCRdb applying MiXCR to the 5' RACE reads. The data hold about 1.5 million distinct CDR3 sequences, with 35% to 45% observed a single time. Sequenced: blood. The clonotype comes from a woman younger than 35 in good health. V and J are TRBV27 and TRBJ2-7, with D perhaps matching TRBD2 (5 bases). DNA for the CDR3: TGTGCCAGCATATCCGGGATTGGCGACGAGCAGTACTTC. Translated, it gives CASISGIGDEQYF.